These T cell receptor beta chains were read from a single sample in a study of beta chain features in type 1 diabetes. Data came from immunoSEQ multiplex PCR; TCRdb stores just in-frame clones and leaves some out. The sample records 630,000 or so clones, more than 12% being singletons. Sequencing used naive CD4+ T cells from blood. Receptor source: a man aged 18-30 years with type 1 diabetes. The CDR3 runs from the conserved cysteine through the conserved F or W. A D gene is named only where the DNA matches it firmly. Size is omitted from some rows. Given values are once, few, many or a class for expanded clones.

J gene	D gene	clone size	V gene	CDR3 protein	CDR3 DNA
TRBJ1-2	NA	NA	TRBV7-8	CASSLAGPLRGYTF	TGTGCCAGCAGCTTAGCAGGGCCATTGCGGGGCTACACCTTC
TRBJ2-6	NA	few	TRBV2	CASSSEGDSGANVLTF	TGTGCCAGCAGTAGCGAGGGGGACTCTGGGGCCAACGTCCTGACTTTC
TRBJ1-2	NA	few	TRBV7-9	CASSPIGPFYGYTF	TGTGCCAGCAGCCCTATCGGGCCATTCTATGGCTACACCTTC
TRBJ2-5	NA	NA	TRBV6-5	CASSSVPSDTQYF	TGTGCCAGCAGTTCCGTGCCCTCAGACACCCAGTACTTC
TRBJ2-5	NA	few	TRBV11-1	CASSRSPQETQYF	TGTGCCAGCAGTCGATCCCCGCAGGAGACCCAGTACTTC
TRBJ2-5	NA	NA	TRBV29-1	CSARQNQETQYF	TGCAGCGCCCGACAGAACCAAGAGACCCAGTACTTC
TRBJ2-7	NA	NA	TRBV27	CASSSSQAPYEQYF	TGTGCCAGCAGTTCATCACAGGCCCCCTACGAGCAGTACTTC
TRBJ2-1	TRBD1	NA	TRBV11-2	CASSLSPGQGYEQFF	TGTGCCAGCAGCTTATCTCCGGGACAGGGGTATGAGCAGTTCTTC
TRBJ1-5	TRBD1	few	TRBV2	CASSLNRGSNQPQHF	TGTGCCAGCAGTTTGAACAGGGGTAGCAATCAGCCCCAGCATTTT
TRBJ1-1	NA	NA	TRBV7-6	CASRGGGLDTEAFF	TGTGCCAGCAGGGGCGGGGGGCTAGACACTGAAGCTTTCTTT
TRBJ2-5	TRBD1	few	TRBV4-3	CASSSRQGETQYF	TGCGCCAGCAGCTCCCGACAGGGGGAGACCCAGTACTTC
TRBJ1-2	TRBD1	few	TRBV25-1	CASSVFPGTGVYGYTF	TGTGCCAGCAGTGTTTTCCCCGGGACAGGGGTATATGGCTACACCTTC
TRBJ1-5	TRBD1	NA	TRBV4-2	CASSQEGSRGQGNQPQHF	TGTGCCAGCAGCCAAGAAGGATCTAGGGGACAGGGGAATCAGCCCCAGCATTTT
TRBJ2-5	NA	few	TRBV7-9	CASSLDQETQYF	TGTGCCAGCAGCTTAGATCAAGAGACCCAGTACTTC
TRBJ2-1	NA	NA	TRBV6-5	CASIYYNEQFF	TGTGCCAGCATCTACTACAATGAGCAGTTCTTC
TRBJ2-3	TRBD2	few	TRBV7-2	CAILSGSLADTQYF	TGTGCCATCCTTAGCGGGAGTTTGGCAGATACGCAGTATTTT
TRBJ2-1	TRBD2	few	TRBV20-1	CSSSGPPAVF	TGCAGTTCTAGCGGGCCCCCGGCGGTCTTC
TRBJ2-1	NA	NA	TRBV9	CASSVDSSYNEQFF	TGTGCCAGCAGCGTAGACAGCTCCTACAATGAGCAGTTCTTC
TRBJ1-5	NA	NA	TRBV9	CASSVGRDSNQPQHF	TGTGCCAGCAGCGTAGGACGGGATAGCAATCAGCCCCAGCATTTT
TRBJ2-3	TRBD1	NA	TRBV7-2	CASSPGTGKGWDTQYF	TGTGCCAGCAGCCCTGGGACAGGGAAGGGGTGGGATACGCAGTATTTT
TRBJ2-2	TRBD1	few	TRBV18	CASSPRTGANTGELFF	TGTGCCAGCTCACCGAGGACAGGGGCGAACACCGGGGAGCTGTTTTTT
TRBJ2-7	NA	NA	TRBV11-2	CASSSRGRDPQQYF	TGTGCCAGCAGCTCCCGAGGGCGGGACCCGCAGCAGTACTTC
TRBJ2-1	NA	NA	TRBV9	CASSPRGDNEQFF	TGTGCCAGCAGCCCCCGCGGGGACAATGAGCAGTTCTTC
TRBJ1-5	NA	NA	TRBV10-3	CATQGSSGQPQHF	TGTGCCACCCAGGGATCATCGGGTCAGCCCCAGCATTTT
TRBJ2-7	NA	few	TRBV4-2	CASSQGRGPYEQYF	TGTGCCAGCAGCCAGGGTCGTGGTCCCTACGAGCAGTACTTC
TRBJ2-3	NA	few	TRBV30	CAWTPPGGGDTQYF	TGTGCCTGGACCCCCCCCGGGGGAGGAGATACGCAGTATTTT
TRBJ2-3	NA	few	TRBV27	CASSLALSTDTQYF	TGTGCCAGCAGTCTCGCCTTAAGCACAGATACGCAGTATTTT
TRBJ2-7	NA	few	TRBV28	CASSSREGSAYEQYF	TGTGCCAGCAGTTCCCGGGAAGGTAGTGCCTACGAGCAGTACTTC
TRBJ1-1	NA	NA	TRBV18	CASSSLTRDGAFF	TGTGCCAGCTCATCGCTCACGAGGGATGGAGCTTTCTTT
TRBJ2-1	TRBD2	NA	TRBV7-7	CASSPSGTHNEQFF	TGTGCTAGCAGCCCCAGCGGGACTCACAATGAGCAGTTCTTC
TRBJ2-1	NA	NA	TRBV13	CASSPGSSYNEQFF	TGTGCCAGCAGTCCCGGTAGCTCCTACAATGAGCAGTTCTTC
TRBJ2-3	TRBD2	NA	TRBV9	CASSSPGTSGVSSTDTQYF	TGTGCCAGCAGCTCTCCCGGGACTAGCGGGGTCTCTAGCACAGATACGCAGTATTTT
TRBJ2-7	NA	NA	TRBV5-6	CASSPAGTYSYEQYF	TGTGCCAGCAGCCCGGCCGGGACATACTCCTACGAGCAGTACTTC
TRBJ2-7	NA	NA	TRBV6-5	CASHSTHSYEQYF	TGTGCCAGCCACTCAACCCACTCCTACGAGCAGTACTTC
TRBJ1-2	NA	NA	TRBV10-2	CASSIPNPHGYTF	TGCGCCAGCAGCATCCCCAACCCCCATGGCTACACCTTC
TRBJ2-7	TRBD2	NA	TRBV5-1	CASSLKVAGSLEQYF	TGCGCCAGCAGCTTGAAGGTAGCGGGATCTCTCGAGCAGTACTTC
TRBJ1-2	NA	NA	TRBV29-1	CSVGVNYGYTF	TGCAGCGTCGGGGTTAACTATGGCTACACCTTC
TRBJ1-1	NA	NA	TRBV5-1	CASSGGAEAFF	TGCGCCAGCAGCGGGGGTGCTGAAGCTTTCTTT
TRBJ2-3	TRBD2	NA	TRBV29-1	CSVARRALAGAREDTQYF	TGCAGCGTTGCCCGGAGGGCGCTAGCGGGAGCCAGGGAAGATACGCAGTATTTT
TRBJ1-4	TRBD1	NA	TRBV9	CASSGGQDLNEKLFF	TGTGCCAGCAGCGGGGGACAGGACCTTAATGAAAAACTGTTTTTT
TRBJ2-3	NA	few	TRBV5-1	CASSLGLGTDTQYF	TGCGCCAGCAGCTTGGGTTTAGGCACAGATACGCAGTATTTT
TRBJ1-1	NA	NA	TRBV6-1	CASSKGEAPQAFF	TGTGCCAGCAGTAAGGGCGAGGCGCCACAAGCTTTCTTT